What follows are 21 T cell receptor beta chains derived from one specimen sequenced in a study of control samples from healthy donors and cancer patients. Data came from immunoSEQ multiplex PCR; TCRdb stores just in-frame clones and leaves some out. The sample lists approximately 87,000 clones; 86% were seen once. Input material: blood. Receptors originate from a woman in her forties or fifties in good health.

Only one count was recorded for this clone. This sequence joins TRBV3-1 (or the pseudogene TRBV3-2) and TRBJ2-4; no definite D call. Germline-derived CDR1 and CDR2 are LGHDT and YNNKEL (reference sequence). The CDR3 has 18 residues. V was clipped by 0 bases and J by 0 bases, with 15 bases between them. DNA of the CDR3: TGTGCCAGCAGCCAAGATCTTGCCTCCACCCGAGCCAAAAACATTCAGTACTTC. Its protein is CASSQDLASTRAKNIQYF.

The CDR3 is CASRQGDETQYF. CDR3 nucleotide sequence: TGTGCCAGCAGACAGGGAGACGAGACCCAGTACTTC. The chain links TRBV28 to TRBJ2-5, with D perhaps TRBD1 (6 bases). Per the germline V gene, CDR1 is MDHEN and CDR2 is SYDVKM. The CDR3 has 12 amino acids. V lost 6 bases and J 5 bases, leaving 10 bases between the germline ends.

The rearrangement uses TRBV2 and TRBJ1-2; TRBD1 aligns across 9 bases. J was trimmed by 7 bases and V by 5 bases; bases with no gene match: 5. There are 13 residues in the CDR3. Germline loops: CDR1 SNHLY, CDR2 FYNNEI. The CDR3 bases are TGTGCCAGCAGTTTACAGGGGGCCGGTGGCTACACCTTC. As protein: CASSLQGAGGYTF.

The CDR3 sequence is CASRPGGPNQETQYF. The CDR3 bases are TGCGCCAGCAGACCGGGGGGGCCCAACCAAGAGACCCAGTACTTC. This sequence joins TRBV5-1 and TRBJ2-5; the match to TRBD2 covers 8 bases. Germline V gene sequence: CDR1 SGHRS, CDR2 YFSETQ. The CDR3 loop spans 15 amino acids. V was clipped by 5 bases and J by 0 bases; unmatched bases: 6.

The rearrangement links TRBV4-2 to TRBJ1-2, with TRBD1 matching over 8 bases. CDR3 size: 13 residues. The V and J ends lost 3 bases and 6 bases, in that order; junction bases with no gene match: 3. Germline V gene sequence: CDR1 LGHNA, CDR2 YNFKEQ. The CDR3 loop is CASSQTGEDGYTF. The CDR3 nucleotides read TGTGCCAGCAGCCAGACAGGGGAGGATGGCTACACCTTC.

The chain joins TRBV7-2 to TRBJ1-4; possible D gene TRBD1, 5 bases. The CDR3 contains 15 residues. Trimming cost V 3 bases and J 3 bases, with 11 bases left between them. The germline V gene has CDR1 SGHTA and CDR2 FQGNSA. CDR3 DNA sequence: TGTGCCAGCAGCTTTGGAGGGGCATCTAATGAAAAACTGTTTTTT. It specifies CASSFGGASNEKLFF.

V and J are TRBV6-2 or TRBV6-3 and TRBJ2-2; D ambiguous. The CDR3 runs to 14 residues. Germline V gene sequence: CDR1 MNHEY, CDR2 SVGEGT. Trimming took 4 bases from V and 0 from J, leaving 6 bases between them. Here the CDR3 reads CASSSVTNTGELFF. The CDR3 bases are TGTGCCAGCAGTTCGGTTACGAACACCGGGGAGCTGTTTTTT.

The chain carries TRBV5-6 and TRBJ1-1; 7 nucleotides match TRBD1. CDR1 is SGHDT, CDR2 YYEEEE, per germline. V gave up 3 bases and J gave up 3 bases; unmatched junction bases: 5. The CDR3 is 14 residues long. CDR3: CASSSGQFYTEAFF. The DNA for the CDR3 is TGTGCCAGCAGCTCGGGACAGTTCTACACTGAAGCTTTCTTT. The full variable domain, rest sourced from reference TRBV5-6 and TRBJ1-1, is DAGVTQSPTHLIKTRGQQVTLRCSPKSGHDTVSWYQQALGQGPQFIFQYYEEEERQRGNFPDRFSGHQFPNYSSELNVNALLLGDSALYLCASSSGQFYTEAFFGQGTRLTVV.

This clone is medium-sized in the sample. The rearrangement links TRBV29-1 to TRBJ1-3; weak D call: TRBD1 (5 bases). The germline V and J ends were trimmed by 3 bases and 4 bases, with 10 bases remaining between them. Germline lookup yields CDR1 SQVTM and CDR2 ANQGSEA. The CDR3 runs 13 residues. The CDR3 coding sequence is TGCAGCGTTGACTCAGGGCCGGGAAACACCATATATTTT. Translation gives CSVDSGPGNTIYF.

V usage is TRBV5-4 and J usage is TRBJ2-7, with TRBD2 matching over 7 bases. V was clipped by 4 bases and J by 6 bases; unmatched bases: 10. Germline lookup yields CDR1 SGHNT and CDR2 YYREEE (reference sequence). This CDR3 contains 14 residues. Here the CDR3 DNA reads TGTGCCAGCAGCCCTGGGGGAGGGAGCACCGAGCAGTACTTC. Amino acid sequence: CASSPGGGSTEQYF.

The chain recombines TRBV5-6 with TRBJ1-5; 7 positions agree with TRBD1. J lost 4 bases, V lost 2 bases, and 12 bases had no gene match. Germline V lookup: CDR1 SGHDT, CDR2 YYEEEE. CDR3 size: 17 residues. CDR3 sequence (DNA): TGTGCCAGCAGCTTCGGTGGAGGGGGCTTCAGTAATCAGCCCCAGCATTTT. Translating gives CASSFGGGGFSNQPQHF.

J is TRBJ1-2 and V is TRBV14; D may be TRBD1 (6 bases). This CDR3 is 14 amino acids long. Germline CDR1 SGHDN, CDR2 FVKESK. Trimming left V 0 bases short and J 5 bases short, with 10 bases between. The CDR3 DNA follows: TGTGCCAGCAGCCAAGATAAAGGGGGTTATGGCTACACCTTC. Its translation: CASSQDKGGYGYTF.

V and J are TRBV14 and TRBJ2-1; D is undetermined. This CDR3 spans 17 amino acids. Germline-derived CDR1 and CDR2 are SGHDN and FVKESK. V dropped 0 bases and J dropped 0 bases, with 12 bases sitting between them. CDR3 nucleotides: TGTGCCAGCAGCCAAGATCCTACTGATAGCTCCTACAATGAGCAGTTCTTC. Protein: CASSQDPTDSSYNEQFF.

This clone was counted a single time. This rearrangement joins TRBV9 to TRBJ1-4; 9 positions agree with TRBD1. The CDR3 spans 15 residues. Unmatched junction bases numbered 4, after V lost 4 bases and J lost 3 bases. Germline V lookup: CDR1 SGDLS, CDR2 YYNGEE. The CDR3 sequence is CASSPRQGANEKLFF. Here the CDR3 DNA reads TGTGCCAGCAGCCCTAGACAGGGGGCTAATGAAAAACTGTTTTTT.

This chain uses TRBV9 with TRBJ1-1; no definite D call. Germline CDR1 is SGDLS and CDR2 is YYNGEE. The CDR3 length is 14 residues. V dropped 1 base and J dropped 1 base, with 8 bases sitting between them. The CDR3 region is CASSVRQENTEAFF. CDR3 DNA sequence: TGTGCCAGCAGCGTAAGGCAGGAGAACACTGAAGCTTTCTTT.

The chain links TRBV4-1 to TRBJ2-7; D uncertain. In germline, CDR1 is MGHRA, CDR2 YSYEKL. This CDR3 has 14 amino acids. V lost 4 bases to trimming and J lost 1 base, with 11 bases between them. CDR3 sequence: CASSLRTESYEQYF. The DNA for the CDR3 is TGCGCCAGCAGCCTTCGGACGGAATCCTACGAGCAGTACTTC.

The chain combines TRBV12-5 with TRBJ2-1; D remains unclear. Germline V CDR1 and CDR2: LGHNT, FRNRAP. The V and J ends lost 1 base and 4 bases respectively, with 5 bases between them. The CDR3 consists of 13 residues. The CDR3: CASGLATYNEQFF. DNA for the CDR3: TGTGCTAGTGGTTTGGCAACATACAATGAGCAGTTCTTC.

A few counts support this clone. The chain combines TRBV7-2 with TRBJ2-7; D is possibly TRBD2 (5 bases). The V gene lost 2 bases and the J gene lost 1 base, with 12 bases spanning the gap. Germline V gives CDR1 SGHTA, CDR2 FQGNSA. The CDR3 extends over 15 amino acids. CDR3 protein: CASSLRHPGSYEQYF. The CDR3 DNA reads as TGTGCCAGCAGCTTACGGCACCCGGGATCCTACGAGCAGTACTTC.

The chain combines TRBV7-9 with TRBJ1-2; unclear D gene. There are 13 residues in the CDR3. The germline V gene has CDR1 SEHNR and CDR2 FQNEAQ (reference sequence). V dropped 2 bases and J dropped 2 bases, with 6 bases sitting between them. The CDR3 sequence is CASSLTTNYGYTF. CDR3 in DNA: TGTGCCAGCAGCTTAACGACCAACTATGGCTACACCTTC.

The V call is TRBV7-9, the J call TRBJ1-4; no clear D. Germline lookup yields CDR1 SEHNR and CDR2 FQNEAQ (reference sequence). V lost 5 bases and J lost 8, with 21 bases in between. The CDR3 has 16 amino acids. The CDR3 coding sequence is TGTGCCAGCAGCCCCACTGACGGGCAGGATTGGGAAAAACTGTTTTTT. This encodes CASSPTDGQDWEKLFF.

The chain has TRBV19 and TRBJ2-3; D is unresolved. V was shortened by 0 bases and J by 10 bases, with 11 bases between the two germline ends. CDR1 is LNHDA and CDR2 is SQIVND in the germline V gene (reference sequence). The CDR3 is 13 amino acids. The CDR3 DNA reads TGTGCCAGTAGTATAGAACCCCGACGGGCGCAGTATTTT. Its protein is CASSIEPRRAQYF.